Presented here are 4 T cell receptor beta chains from one specimen sequenced in a study of blood T cells in healthy people across ages (dated by TCRdb to the mid-2010s). Receptor amplification or capture employed 5' RACE. For sequencing, an Illumina HiSeq 2500 was employed. The second PCR ran for about 7 to 11 cycles and used a J-beta primer mix along with a sample-barcoded 5' primer. Clones were called with MiXCR by TCRdb after fastp trimmed the public reads at Q25, and only in-frame beta chains were retained. CDR3 protein sequences are deduplicated, and each keeps its most common genes and DNA. Counted in this sample were roughly 640,000 distinct CDR3 sequences; about 30% of them appeared once. Around 16% of the sample is in the top ten clones. The specimen was blood. These receptors were obtained from a woman of 80 years or more in good health.

This clonotype was seen many times. The rearrangement links TRBV9 to TRBJ2-1, with 7 bases identical to TRBD1. Germline loops: CDR1 SGDLS, CDR2 YYNGEE. This CDR3 contains 14 residues. V shed 0 bases, J shed 4 bases, and the junction held 1 base outside the gene matches. DNA of the CDR3: TGTGCCAGCAGCGTAGGGGACAGTTACAATGAGCAGTTCTTC. It encodes CASSVGDSYNEQFF.

This clonotype has a count of ten or more. The V call is TRBV3-1, the J call TRBJ1-2; 8 bases match TRBD1. With 5 bases clipped from V and 3 bases from J, the junction kept 11 bases outside the gene matches. This CDR3 is 16 amino acids long. Per the germline V gene, CDR1 is LGHDT and CDR2 is YNNKEL (reference sequence). The CDR3 coding sequence is TGTGCCAGCAGCGAAACGCGGACAGGGAGCCACTATGGCTACACCTTC. Its translation: CASSETRTGSHYGYTF.

V and J are TRBV27 and TRBJ2-3; D is undetermined. The length of the CDR3 is 14 residues. CDR1 is MNHEY, CDR2 SMNVEV, per germline (reference sequence). V lost 3 bases to trimming and J lost 3 bases, with 10 bases between them. CDR3 loop: CASSFVSVTDTQYF. DNA of the CDR3: TGTGCCAGCAGTTTTGTGAGCGTTACAGATACGCAGTATTTT.

The rearrangement joins TRBV6-1 to TRBJ2-3; D ambiguous. Germline V gene lookup returns CDR1 MNHNS and CDR2 SASEGT. This CDR3 is 11 amino acids long. V gave up 3 bases and J gave up 4 bases, with 2 bases separating them. This chain's CDR3 is CASSEPDTQYF. CDR3 DNA: TGTGCCAGCAGTGAGCCAGATACGCAGTATTTT.